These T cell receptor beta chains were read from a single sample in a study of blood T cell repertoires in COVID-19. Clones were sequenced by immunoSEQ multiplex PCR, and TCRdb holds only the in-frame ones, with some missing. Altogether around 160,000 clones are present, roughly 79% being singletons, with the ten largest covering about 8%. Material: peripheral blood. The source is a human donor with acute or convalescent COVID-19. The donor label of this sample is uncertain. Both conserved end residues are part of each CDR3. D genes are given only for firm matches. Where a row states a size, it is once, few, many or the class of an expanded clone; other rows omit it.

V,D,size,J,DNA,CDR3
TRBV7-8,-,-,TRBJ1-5,TGTGCCAGCAGACAGGGCTTTAGCAATCAGCCCCAGCATTTT,CASRQGFSNQPQHF
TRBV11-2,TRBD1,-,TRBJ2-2,TGTGCCAGCAGCTTAGAGGACAGGGGCTATGACACCGGGGAGCTGTTTTTT,CASSLEDRGYDTGELFF
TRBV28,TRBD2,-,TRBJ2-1,TGTGCCAGCAAAACGGGGGGTAGCAATGAGCAGTTCTTC,CASKTGGSNEQFF
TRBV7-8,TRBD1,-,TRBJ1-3,TGTGCCAGCAGCTTGGGACAGGGAGGGCCCGGAAACACCATATATTTT,CASSLGQGGPGNTIYF
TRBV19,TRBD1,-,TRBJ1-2,TGTGCCAGTAGTCGACAGGGAGCGTATGGCTACACCTTC,CASSRQGAYGYTF
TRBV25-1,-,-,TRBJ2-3,TGTGCCAGCAGTTATACTCCTGATACGCAGTATTTT,CASSYTPDTQYF
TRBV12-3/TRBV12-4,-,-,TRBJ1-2,TGTGCCAGCAGGCGGGGTCGGGACCATGGCTACACCTTC,CASRRGRDHGYTF
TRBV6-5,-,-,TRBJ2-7,TGTGCCACGCGGCTGGGAGCCTACGAGCAGTACTTC,CATRLGAYEQYF
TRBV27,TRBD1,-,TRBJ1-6,TGTGCCAGCAGTCCATTCAGGGACAGGGGTAATTCACCCCTCCACTTT,CASSPFRDRGNSPLHF
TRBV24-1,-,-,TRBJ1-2,TGTGCCACCTCCTGGGGGGAGAACTATGGCTACACCTTC,CATSWGENYGYTF
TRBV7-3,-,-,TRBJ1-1,TGTGCCAGCAGCCCGGAGGGGTTCATGAACACTGAAGCTTTCTTT,CASSPEGFMNTEAFF
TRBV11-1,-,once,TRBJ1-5,TGTGCCAGCAGCTTGGGGCCGAAAAATCAGCCCCAGCATTTT,CASSLGPKNQPQHF
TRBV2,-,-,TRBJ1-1,TGTGCCAGCAGATTGGCAGAGAACACTGAAGCTTTCTTT,CASRLAENTEAFF
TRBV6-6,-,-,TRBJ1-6,TGTGCCAGCAGCCGAAGGCCCAGGGAATGGGGTAATTCACCCCTCCACTTT,CASSRRPREWGNSPLHF
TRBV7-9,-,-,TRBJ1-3,TGTGCCAGCAGCACAAGTGGCGGTCAGAAAAACACCATATATTTT,CASSTSGGQKNTIYF
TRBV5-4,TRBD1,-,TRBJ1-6,TGTGCCAGCAGTTCCGAGGGGGCGCGGTCACCCCTCCACTTT,CASSSEGARSPLHF
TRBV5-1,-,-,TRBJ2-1,TGCGCCAGCAGCTTGGGACACGTCTCCTACAATGAGCAGTTCTTC,CASSLGHVSYNEQFF
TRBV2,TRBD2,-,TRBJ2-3,TGTGCCAGCTGGATGCCCCCCGGAGCGGGGGGCACAGATACGCAGTATTTT,CASWMPPGAGGTDTQYF
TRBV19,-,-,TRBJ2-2,TGTGCCAGTAGTACTGGGACAAGCACCGGGGAGCTGTTTTTT,CASSTGTSTGELFF
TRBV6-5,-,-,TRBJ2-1,TGTGCCAGCAGTCTGGGACATAGACCCTACAATGAGCAGTTCTTC,CASSLGHRPYNEQFF
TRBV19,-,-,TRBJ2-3,TGTGCCAGTAGTATGAAAGCGGCCAGAGATACGCAGTATTTT,CASSMKAARDTQYF
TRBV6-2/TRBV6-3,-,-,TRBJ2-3,TGTGCCAGCAGTCACCTCGCAGGAACAGATACGCAGTATTTT,CASSHLAGTDTQYF
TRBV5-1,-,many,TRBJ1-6,TGCGCCAGCAGCAGGAGCTCCGGGGAGGCACCCCTCCACTTT,CASSRSSGEAPLHF
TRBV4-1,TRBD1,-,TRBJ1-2,TGCGCCAGCAGCCAACTTATCGGGACAGACTATGGCTACACCTTC,CASSQLIGTDYGYTF
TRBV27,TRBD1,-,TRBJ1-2,TGTGCCAGCAAACCAAAGGGGGCAGGGGGAAGCGGCTACACCTTC,CASKPKGAGGSGYTF
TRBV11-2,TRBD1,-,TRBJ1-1,TGTGCCAGCAGCTATAACAGGGGACTTAACACTGAAGCTTTCTTT,CASSYNRGLNTEAFF
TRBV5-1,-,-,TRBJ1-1,TGCGCCAGCAGCCCAAATTGGGCAGGGTCGGGCACTGAAGCTTTCTTT,CASSPNWAGSGTEAFF
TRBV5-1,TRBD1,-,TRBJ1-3,TGCGCCAGCAGCGACACCGGGACAGGGGGCCTTGGAAACACCATATATTTT,CASSDTGTGGLGNTIYF
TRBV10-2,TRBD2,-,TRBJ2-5,TGCGCCACCCTGGGGGGGTGGGCCCAGTACTTC,CATLGGWAQYF
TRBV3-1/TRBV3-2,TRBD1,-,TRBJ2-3,TGTGCCAGCAGCCGGGATAGGGGGCCTAAGATAGATACGCAGTATTTT,CASSRDRGPKIDTQYF
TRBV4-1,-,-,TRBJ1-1,TGCGCCAGCAGCCGGGGGGGTTTGGTATCTAACACTGAAGCTTTCTTT,CASSRGGLVSNTEAFF
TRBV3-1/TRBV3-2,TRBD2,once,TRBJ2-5,TGTGCCAGCAGCCAAGGCCGACTAGCGAGCGCGGAGACCCAGTACTTC,CASSQGRLASAETQYF
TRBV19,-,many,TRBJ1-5,TGTGCCAGTAGTATAGATGGGACACATAGCAATCAGCCCCAGCATTTT,CASSIDGTHSNQPQHF
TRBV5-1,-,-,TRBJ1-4,TGCGCCAGCAGCCCCGAGCAAACTAATGAAAAACTGTTTTTT,CASSPEQTNEKLFF
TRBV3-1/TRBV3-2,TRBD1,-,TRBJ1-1,TGTGCCAGCCTTCTACGGGGGACAGGGGGCGCAGCTTTCTTT,CASLLRGTGGAAFF
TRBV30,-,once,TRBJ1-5,TGTGCCTGGAGTGTACCAGGGATGTCCCAGCATTTT,CAWSVPGMSQHF
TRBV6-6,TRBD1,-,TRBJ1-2,TGTGCCAGCAGTCCCAGGGGACAGGGGGAGGACTATGGCTACACCTTC,CASSPRGQGEDYGYTF
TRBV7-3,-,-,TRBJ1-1,TGTGCCAGCAGAAGACAGCCGAACACTGAAGCTTTCTTT,CASRRQPNTEAFF
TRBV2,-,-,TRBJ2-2,TGTGCCAGCAGAAGCGCCACGAACACCGGGGAGCTGTTTTTT,CASRSATNTGELFF
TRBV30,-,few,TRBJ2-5,TGTGCCTGGAGCCCCCGTTTAGAGACCCAGTACTTC,CAWSPRLETQYF
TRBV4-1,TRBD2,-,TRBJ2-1,TGCGCCAGCAGCCAAACGAACCTAGCGGGGGACAATGAGCAGTTCTTC,CASSQTNLAGDNEQFF
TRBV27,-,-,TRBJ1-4,TGTGCCAGCAGCCCGGCGGGGAACGAAAAACTGTTTTTT,CASSPAGNEKLFF
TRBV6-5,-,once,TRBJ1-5,TGTGCCAGCAGTTTGGGGAGTCCCCAGCATTTT,CASSLGSPQHF
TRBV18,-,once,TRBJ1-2,TGTGCCAGCTCACCACAGGGGGAAACTAACTATGGCTACACCTTC,CASSPQGETNYGYTF
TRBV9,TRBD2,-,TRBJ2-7,TGTGCCAGCAGCCCCCGGGAGGGGGGGGCCGGGTACGAGCAGTACTTC,CASSPREGGAGYEQYF
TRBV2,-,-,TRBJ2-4,TGTGCCAGCCGAAGGGGCCGCGTAGAAAACATTCAGTACTTC,CASRRGRVENIQYF
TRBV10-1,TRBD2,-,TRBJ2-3,TGCGCCAGCAGTGTAACCCTAGCGGGGGGACCAGATACGCAGTATTTT,CASSVTLAGGPDTQYF